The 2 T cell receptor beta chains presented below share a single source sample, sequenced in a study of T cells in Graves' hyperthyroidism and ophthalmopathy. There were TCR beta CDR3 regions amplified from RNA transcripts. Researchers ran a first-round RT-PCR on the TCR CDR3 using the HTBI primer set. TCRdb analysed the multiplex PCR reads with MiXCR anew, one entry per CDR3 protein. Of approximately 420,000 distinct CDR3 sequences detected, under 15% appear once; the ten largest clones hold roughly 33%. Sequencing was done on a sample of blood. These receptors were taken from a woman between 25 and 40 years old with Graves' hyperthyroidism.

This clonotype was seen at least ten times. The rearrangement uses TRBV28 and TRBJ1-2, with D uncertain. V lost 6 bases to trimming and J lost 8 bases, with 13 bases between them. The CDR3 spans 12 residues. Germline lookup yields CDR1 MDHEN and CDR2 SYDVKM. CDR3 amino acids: CASRTNGMGYTF. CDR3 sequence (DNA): TGTGCCAGCAGGACGAACGGCATGGGCTACACCTTC.

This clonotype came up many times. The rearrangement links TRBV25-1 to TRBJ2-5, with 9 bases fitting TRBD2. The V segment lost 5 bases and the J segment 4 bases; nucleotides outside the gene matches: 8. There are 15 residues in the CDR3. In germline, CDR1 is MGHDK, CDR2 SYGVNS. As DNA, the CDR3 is TGTGCCAGCAGTTCAACAGCGGGAGGTCGAGAGACCCAGTACTTC. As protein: CASSSTAGGRETQYF.